These 13 T cell receptor beta chains originate from one sample sequenced in a study of blood T cell repertoires in COVID-19. TCRdb keeps only in-frame clones here, not all; method: immunoSEQ multiplex PCR. This sample yields about 120,000 clones, of which roughly 91% are seen a single time; about 19% belongs to the top ten. Sequenced sample: peripheral blood. Receptors were obtained from a human donor with acute or convalescent COVID-19. The donor label of this sample is uncertain.

This clone was counted a single time. J is TRBJ2-2 and V is TRBV7-9, with D uncertain. The V gene's germline CDR1 is SEHNR and CDR2 FQNEAQ (reference sequence). V was trimmed by 3 bases and J by 0 bases, leaving 5 bases between them. CDR3 size: 14 residues. CDR3 nucleotides: TGTGCCAGCAGCTTGGCTCCGAACACCGGGGAGCTGTTTTTT. Translation: CASSLAPNTGELFF.

The gene calls are TRBV28 and TRBJ1-5, with a weak D call TRBD1 (5 bases). CDR3 length: 15 residues. Germline V gives CDR1 MDHEN, CDR2 SYDVKM. V lost 7 bases and J 2 bases, leaving 15 bases between the germline ends. CDR3 residues: CASTLGGSGNQPQHF. As DNA, the CDR3 is TGTGCCAGCACCTTGGGGGGTTCCGGCAATCAGCCCCAGCATTTT.

The genes are TRBV30 and TRBJ1-3; unclear D gene. The germline V gene encodes CDR1 GTSNPN and CDR2 SVGIG (reference sequence). The ends were cut back, 2 bases at V and 0 bases at J, with 8 bases in the middle. CDR3 length equals 14 residues. CDR3: CAWSSGSSGNTIYF. In DNA, the CDR3 is TGTGCCTGGAGTTCAGGATCCTCTGGAAACACCATATATTTT.

This chain uses TRBV2 with TRBJ1-3; D is uncertain. Trimming shortened V by 2 bases and J by 0 bases, and 11 bases separated the two germline ends. The CDR3 spans 16 residues. The germline gives CDR1 SNHLY, CDR2 FYNNEI. CDR3 in DNA: TGTGCCAGCAGTGAACTCCGCGTTCCCTCTGGAAACACCATATATTTT. Its protein is CASSELRVPSGNTIYF.

This chain uses TRBV19 with TRBJ1-5; 7 bases fit TRBD1. Germline V gene sequence: CDR1 LNHDA, CDR2 SQIVND (reference sequence). V trimming: 11 bases; J trimming: 5 bases; junction bases outside the gene matches: 12. This CDR3 has 14 amino acids. CDR3 residues: CASTGQGKDQPQHF. CDR3 coding DNA: TGTGCCTCGACAGGGCAGGGGAAAGATCAGCCCCAGCATTTT.

The chain combines TRBV30 with TRBJ2-7, with 7 bases matching TRBD2. Germline V CDR1 and CDR2: GTSNPN, SVGIG (reference sequence). Trimming at V came to 2 bases and at J to 2 bases, leaving 12 bases not matched to a gene. The length of the CDR3 is 16 residues. CDR3 loop: CAWSWGGNPAAYEQYF. The CDR3 DNA follows: TGTGCCTGGAGTTGGGGGGGGAATCCAGCTGCCTACGAGCAGTACTTC.

V usage is TRBV6-4 and J usage is TRBJ2-5; possible D gene TRBD1, 6 bases. The CDR3 runs to 23 residues. The germline V and J ends were trimmed by 0 bases and 2 bases, with 34 bases remaining between them. The germline CDR1 and CDR2 sequences are MRHNA and SNTAGT. The CDR3 sequence is CASSDSLTGPSTLVPTPQETQYF. Written as DNA, the CDR3 is TGTGCCAGCAGTGACTCGTTAACAGGGCCCTCTACACTTGTCCCGACTCCGCAAGAGACCCAGTACTTC.

The CDR3 loop reads CASSKQGAEDYGYTF. CDR3 in DNA: TGTGCCAGTAGTAAACAGGGGGCCGAAGACTATGGCTACACCTTC. This sequence joins TRBV19 and TRBJ1-2; 9 nucleotides agree with TRBD1. The germline CDR1 and CDR2 sequences are LNHDA and SQIVND (reference sequence). V lost 4 bases to trimming and J lost 3 bases; unmatched junction nucleotides: 6. The CDR3 has 15 residues.

CDR3 DNA: TGCGCCAGCAGTCAATCGGCCGGGAACGGCTACGAGCAGTACTTC. The encoded protein is CASSQSAGNGYEQYF. The rearrangement links TRBV23-1 to TRBJ2-7; perhaps TRBD2 as D (5 bases). TRBV23-1 is reported as an ORF; its role is uncertain. V was cut by 0 bases and J by 3 bases, with 12 bases left in between. The CDR3 totals 15 residues.

The chain recombines TRBV6-5 with TRBJ1-3, with a tentative D call TRBD1 (6 bases). This CDR3 region has 15 residues. Germline CDR1 is MNHEY and CDR2 is SVGAGI. Trimming cost V 3 bases and J 1 base, with 10 bases left between them. The CDR3 DNA follows: TGTGCCAGCAGTTATGCTCAGGGGTCTGGAAACACCATATATTTT. Translated, it gives CASSYAQGSGNTIYF.

The rearrangement uses TRBV4-1 and TRBJ1-1; D is unclear. The CDR3 has 14 amino acids. CDR1 MGHRA and CDR2 YSYEKL come from the germline V gene. Trimming took 1 base from V and 0 from J, leaving 6 bases between them. CDR3 sequence: CASSQVQMNTEAFF. CDR3 DNA: TGCGCCAGCAGCCAAGTGCAGATGAACACTGAAGCTTTCTTT.

The genes are TRBV2 and TRBJ1-2; maybe TRBD1 (6 bases). CDR3 size: 14 residues. The germline V gene encodes CDR1 SNHLY and CDR2 FYNNEI. Trimming shortened V by 2 bases and J by 2 bases, and 9 bases separated the two germline ends. The CDR3 DNA reads TGTGCCAGCAGTGAACAACAGGGAAACTATGGCTACACCTTC. Amino acids: CASSEQQGNYGYTF.

The chain uses TRBV6-2 or TRBV6-3 and TRBJ1-5; the D is unclear. Germline CDR1 MNHEY, CDR2 SVGEGT. Trimming removed 4 bases at V and 4 bases at J, with 17 bases between. There are 16 residues in the CDR3. CDR3 coding DNA: TGTGCCAGCAGTTCCCTAAACCCTCACTCGAATCAGCCCCAGCATTTT. Its protein product is CASSSLNPHSNQPQHF.